The TCR beta chain under discussion was sequenced for a study of shared clonotypes between healthy human individuals. It was approximately 300 ng DNA, around 30,000 T cell genomes, that went into each replicate PCR of unsorted PBMC. Produced via immunoSEQ multiplex PCR; TCRdb's table is partial and in-frame only. The profile shows hundreds of thousands of clones, roughly 79% of them singletons. The CDR3 runs 11 residues. Trimming pared 5 bases from V and 9 bases from J, leaving 11 bases between. CDR1 is MNHEY and CDR2 is SVGAGI in the germline V gene. The sample comprised PBMCs. The rearrangement uses TRBV6-5 and TRBJ2-7; weak D call: TRBD1 (5 bases). The source is a woman between 40 and 50 years old in good health. Some clones in this sample may be carry-over from other donors' samples. The CDR3 region is CASSTQGWQYF. DNA for the CDR3: TGTGCCAGCAGTACGCAGGGTTGGCAGTACTTC.